A few counts support the clone carrying this T cell receptor beta chain. Here immunoSEQ multiplex PCR was the method, and the copy in TCRdb shows in-frame clones only, minus some. The data hold tens of thousands of clones, with 87% observed a single time. This sample is part of a study of blood T cell repertoires in COVID-19. The sample consisted of peripheral blood. The sequence was obtained from a man between 45 and 60 years old with active COVID-19.

In nucleotides, the CDR3 is TGCGCCAGCAGTGGGGTAACAGGGGGCACCGGGGAGCTGTTTTTT. Its protein product is CASSGVTGGTGELFF. The chain carries TRBV10-1 and TRBJ2-2; 8 bases are a match to TRBD1. The CDR3 is 15 amino acids. After removal of 4 bases from V and 4 bases from J, the junction contained 5 bases not matched to a gene. Germline V gene lookup returns CDR1 WNHNN and CDR2 SYGVQD (reference sequence).